This T cell receptor beta chain was observed in a study of cytomegalovirus exposure and HLA in healthy donors. Per germline, CDR1 SGDLS and CDR2 YYNGEE. With V trimmed by 3 bases and J by 5 bases, 7 bases remained unmatched. This CDR3 is 15 amino acids long. PCR employed 60 Vbeta and 13 Jbeta primers. The protocol was immunoSEQ multiplex PCR, while the TCRdb copy is restricted to in-frame clones and leaves out a portion. The sample table includes roughly 120,000 clones. The receptor's source is a man aged 30-40 years in good health and CMV-seronegative. The chain recombines TRBV9 with TRBJ2-1; 8 bases agree with TRBD1. The sequenced material came from PBMCs. The DNA for the CDR3 is TGTGCCAGCAGCGCTTGGACAGGGAGGAACAATGAGCAGTTCTTC. This gives the protein CASSAWTGRNNEQFF.